Below are 5 T cell receptor beta chains sequenced from a single sample in a study of blood T cell repertoires in COVID-19. Clones were read by immunoSEQ multiplex PCR, and TCRdb kept only the in-frame ones, dropping some. The sample yields 150,000 to 200,000 clones, more than 70% seen once. Input material: peripheral blood. These receptors originate from a human donor in a cohort sampled during active COVID-19.

The genes are TRBV18 and TRBJ2-1, with D perhaps matching TRBD2 (7 bases). Germline values: CDR1 KGHSH, CDR2 LQKENI. V was clipped by 2 bases and J by 9 bases, with 17 bases between them. There are 15 residues in the CDR3. CDR3 in amino acids: CASSPALGGGAEQFF. In DNA form, the CDR3 reads TGTGCCAGCTCACCAGCCCTGGGTGGGGGGGCTGAGCAGTTCTTC.

This clone was found once. The V call is TRBV11-2, the J call TRBJ2-5; D perhaps matches TRBD2 (5 bases). V was clipped by 0 bases and J by 10 bases, with 18 bases between them. CDR3 size: 15 residues. CDR1 and CDR2 (germline): SGHAT, FQNNGV. The chain's CDR3 is CASSLDLPAGEGQYF. The CDR3 coding sequence is TGTGCCAGCAGCTTAGACCTTCCTGCCGGCGAGGGCCAGTACTTC. Using reference TRBV11-2 and TRBJ2-5 for the parts outside the CDR3, the full variable domain is EAGVAQSPRYKIIEKRQSVAFWCNPISGHATLYWYQQILGQGPKLLIQFQNNGVVDDSQLPKDRFSAERLKGVDSTLKIQPAKLEDSAVYLCASSLDLPAGEGQYFGPGTRLLVL.

The chain joins TRBV2 to TRBJ1-1; D not certain. Trimming pared 7 bases from V and 0 bases from J, leaving 12 bases between. Germline CDR1 and CDR2: SNHLY and FYNNEI. The CDR3 is 14 amino acids. CDR3 DNA sequence: TGTGCCAGCAACGGCGGCACCATGAACACTGAAGCTTTCTTT. Residues: CASNGGTMNTEAFF.

The V and J genes are TRBV3-1 (or the pseudogene TRBV3-2) and TRBJ2-7; D might be TRBD2 (5 bases). Germline CDR1 LGHDT, CDR2 YNNKEL (reference sequence). The CDR3 totals 18 residues. Trimming took off 1 base at V and 4 bases at J, with 23 bases between the two ends. CDR3 coding DNA: TGTGCCAGCAGCCAAGTAAGGCCCCTGTTGAGGGTAAGATACGAGCAGTACTTC. Its protein product is CASSQVRPLLRVRYEQYF.

The V and J genes are TRBV19 and TRBJ1-5, with a weak D call TRBD1 (6 bases). Per the germline V gene, CDR1 is LNHDA and CDR2 is SQIVND (reference sequence). This CDR3 region has 13 residues. Trimming shortened V by 1 base and J by 5 bases, and 6 bases separated the two germline ends. DNA for the CDR3: TGTGCCAGTAGTATAGGGACAGATCAGCCCCAGCATTTT. Translated, it gives CASSIGTDQPQHF. The whole variable domain, filled in from reference TRBV19 and TRBJ1-5, reads DGGITQSPKYLFRKEGQNVTLSCEQNLNHDAMYWYRQDPGQGLRLIYYSQIVNDFQKGDIAEGYSVSREKKESFPLTVTSAQKNPTAFYLCASSIGTDQPQHFGDGTRLSIL.